This TCR beta chain was captured by sequencing in a study of T cell responses to AZD1222 COVID-19 vaccine. Overall study results and limits: In all cases, repertoires were sampled only after the peak T cell response. Across spike, vaccine-associated CD4 TCRs were found, dominant at 160-218 and 743-854.

Generated by immunoSEQ multiplex PCR, the TCRdb table keeps only in-frame clones and is missing some. The sample yields some 88,000 clones, approximately 90% seen once. This clone was found once. Its antigen is still unknown. Trimming took off 5 bases at V and 5 bases at J, with 18 bases between the two ends. Germline V gene sequence: CDR1 MGHRA, CDR2 YSYEKL. There are 15 residues in the CDR3. The specimen comprised peripheral blood, sampled 28 days after the second AZD1222 dose. This receptor was identified in an adult who received the AZD1222 COVID-19 vaccine. This chain links TRBV4-1 with TRBJ1-1; D is unclear. CDR3 amino acids: CASSFQTFGVTEAFF. CDR3 nucleotide sequence: TGCGCCAGCAGCTTCCAAACCTTCGGGGTGACTGAAGCTTTCTTT.